This T cell receptor beta chain was obtained from a study of shared clonotypes between healthy human individuals. The study's findings and limits: Researchers sampled blood only, noting tissue repertoires likely differ. Larger estimated richness was generally seen in naive subsets than in memory subsets. Few donors limited the genetic and exposure-history diversity represented.

The J segment lost 14 bases and the V segment lost 3 bases, leaving 6 bases of the junction unmatched. Germline V CDR1 and CDR2: GTSNPN, SVGIG (reference sequence). This CDR3 region has 11 residues. Notes on this clone: Its antigen remains unknown.

Here immunoSEQ multiplex PCR was the method, and the copy in TCRdb shows in-frame clones only, minus some. The table has 2.5 million or so clones, 90% to 95% seen once. The clonotype comes from a man between 18 and 35 years old in good health. This chain links TRBV30 with TRBJ2-1, with 8 positions matching TRBD2. The sequencing sample was made of naive CD4+ T cells sorted from blood. The subset was: CD45RA+ positively selected. CDR3 DNA sequence: TGTGCCTGGAGCCCCGGGACTAGAGAGTTCTTC. This translates into CAWSPGTREFF. The variable domain in full, with the rest retrieved from reference TRBV30 and TRBJ2-1, is SQTIHQWPATLVQPVGSPLSLECTVEGTSNPNLYWYRQAAGRGLQLLFYSVGIGQISSEVPQNLSASRPQDRQFILSSKKLLLSDSGFYLCAWSPGTREFFGPGTRLTVL.